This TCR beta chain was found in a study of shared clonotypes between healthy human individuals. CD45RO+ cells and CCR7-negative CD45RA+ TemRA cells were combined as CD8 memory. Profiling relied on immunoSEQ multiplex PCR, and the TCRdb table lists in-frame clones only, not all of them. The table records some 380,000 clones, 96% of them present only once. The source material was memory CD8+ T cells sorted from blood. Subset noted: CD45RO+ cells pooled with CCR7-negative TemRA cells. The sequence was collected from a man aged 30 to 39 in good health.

CDR3 DNA: TGCGCCAGCAGCTCCGTACTAGCGGGAGGGTACGAGCAGTACTTC. Its translation is CASSSVLAGGYEQYF. The rearrangement uses TRBV5-1 and TRBJ2-7, with 13 bases aligning to TRBD2. In germline, CDR1 is SGHRS, CDR2 YFSETQ. This CDR3 contains 15 residues. After removal of 3 bases from V and 4 bases from J, the junction contained 4 bases not matched to a gene.